A selection of T cell receptor beta chains follows, all from one sample in a study of neurological immune-mediated disorders. Each CDR3 protein gets one entry after TCRdb re-called the 5' RACE reads with MiXCR. The table has 55,000 to 60,000 distinct CDR3 sequences, around 3.6% seen once. Sequencing used PBMCs. These receptors originate from a woman aged 30 to 39 with multiple sclerosis. The CDR3 runs from the conserved cysteine through the conserved F or W. Clone size, where shown, is once, few, many, or a class for clones that have expanded.

>many|TRBV6-2/TRBV6-3|TRBJ2-1
CASRLAGSYEQFF
>many|TRBV20-1|TRBJ1-1
CSARPGVRAGGTEAFF
>many|TRBV6-1|TRBJ1-1
CASSELSIGENTEAFF
>many|TRBV20-1|TRBJ2-5
CSVMPQSGQETQYF
>NA|TRBV7-2|TRBJ2-1
CASSPLGGTSGGQFF
>many|TRBV7-8|TRBJ1-1
CASSLAEGATTEAFF
>NA|TRBV29-1|TRBJ2-3
CSVSAITDTQYF
>many|TRBV5-1|TRBJ1-1
CASSLVAGNTEAFF
>many|TRBV6-5|TRBJ2-2
CASSYSAGLGTGELFF
>many|TRBV18|TRBJ1-1
CASSWGLEAFF
>many|TRBV7-3|TRBJ2-1
CASSSGLDSWYEQFF
>many|TRBV20-1|TRBJ1-5
CSARNQPQNF
>many|TRBV3-1|TRBJ1-1
CASSQFQGKGTEAFF
>few|TRBV7-6|TRBJ2-3
CASSLRGAGTDTQYF
>many|TRBV6-1|TRBJ1-1
CASSRQGWTEAFF
>NA|TRBV20-1|TRBJ2-3
CSASFRDRAATDTQYF
>many|TRBV5-1|TRBJ2-1
CASSTFSGGADEQFF
>many|TRBV20-1|TRBJ2-2
CSASFRPNTGELFF
>NA|TRBV5-4|TRBJ2-1
CASSLVGTGSYNEQFF
>many|TRBV5-1|TRBJ2-1
CASSLDLAGVLDEQFF
>many|TRBV20-1|TRBJ2-1
CSLPTPYNEQFF
>many|TRBV9|TRBJ2-7
CASSVVATGSGEQYF
>many|TRBV7-9|TRBJ2-1
CASSLGTHNEQFF
>NA|TRBV10-2|TRBJ2-2
CASSGIPNTGELFF
>many|TRBV20-1|TRBJ2-5
CSARAGTSGRGETQYF
>NA|TRBV7-8|TRBJ1-2
CASSLGGTSSYGYTF
>many|TRBV7-2|TRBJ2-6
CASSLNTLSNVLTF
>many|TRBV5-1|TRBJ2-7
CASSLDSGSYEQYF
>many|TRBV20-1|TRBJ2-1
CSAFGRAYNEQFF
>many|TRBV5-1|TRBJ2-7
CASSAKEGDYSYEQYF
>many|TRBV12-3/TRBV12-4|TRBJ2-7
CASSIAGGRYEQYF
>many|TRBV11-3|TRBJ2-1
CASSLSGTSGGFYNEQFF
>many|TRBV20-1|TRBJ1-5
CSAPDPSGQPQNF
>few|TRBV5-4|TRBJ2-5
CASSSPKLKETQYF
>many|TRBV13|TRBJ2-1
CASSLPGQGTNEQFF
>many|TRBV9|TRBJ2-3
CASSAVAGGPDTQYF
>many|TRBV20-1|TRBJ1-1
CGTDSLEAFF
>few|TRBV5-4|TRBJ2-3
CASSHYSTDTQYF